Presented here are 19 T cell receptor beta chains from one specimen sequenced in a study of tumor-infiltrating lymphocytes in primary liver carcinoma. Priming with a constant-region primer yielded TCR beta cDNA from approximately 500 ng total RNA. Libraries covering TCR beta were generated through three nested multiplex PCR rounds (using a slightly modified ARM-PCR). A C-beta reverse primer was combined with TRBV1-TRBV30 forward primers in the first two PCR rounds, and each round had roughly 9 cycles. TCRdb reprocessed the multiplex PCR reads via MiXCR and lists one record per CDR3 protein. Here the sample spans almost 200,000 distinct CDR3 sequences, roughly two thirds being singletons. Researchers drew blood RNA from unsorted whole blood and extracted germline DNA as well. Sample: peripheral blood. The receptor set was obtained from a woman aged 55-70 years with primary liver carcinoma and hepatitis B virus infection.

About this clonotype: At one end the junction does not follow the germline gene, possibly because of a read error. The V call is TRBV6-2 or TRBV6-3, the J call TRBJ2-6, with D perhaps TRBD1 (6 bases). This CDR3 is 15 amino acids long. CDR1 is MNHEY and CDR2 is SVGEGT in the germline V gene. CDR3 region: CASSPAGAGANVLTF. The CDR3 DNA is TGTGCCAGCAGTCCAGCAGGGGCTGGAGCCAACGTCCTGACTTTC.

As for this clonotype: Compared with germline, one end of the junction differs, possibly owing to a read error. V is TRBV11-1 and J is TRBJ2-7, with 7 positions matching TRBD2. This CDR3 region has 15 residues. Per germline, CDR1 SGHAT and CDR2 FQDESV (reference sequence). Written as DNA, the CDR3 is TGTGCCGGCAGCTCACCACTAGCGAGAGCCTACGAGCAGTACTTC. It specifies CAGSSPLARAYEQYF. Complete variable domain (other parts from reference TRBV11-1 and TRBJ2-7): EAEVAQSPRYKITEKSQAVAFWCDPISGHATLYWYRQILGQGPELLVQFQDESVVDDSQLPKDRFSAERLKGVDSTLKIQPAELGDSAMYLCAGSSPLARAYEQYFGPGTRLTVT.

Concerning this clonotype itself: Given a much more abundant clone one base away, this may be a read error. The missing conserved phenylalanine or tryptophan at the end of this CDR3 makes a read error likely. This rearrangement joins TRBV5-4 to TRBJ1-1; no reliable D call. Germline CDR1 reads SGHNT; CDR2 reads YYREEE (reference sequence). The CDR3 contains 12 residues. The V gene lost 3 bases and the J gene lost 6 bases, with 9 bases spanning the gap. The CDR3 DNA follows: TGTGCCAGCAGCTCCCGGACGGCTGAAGCTTTCCTT. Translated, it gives CASSSRTAEAFL.

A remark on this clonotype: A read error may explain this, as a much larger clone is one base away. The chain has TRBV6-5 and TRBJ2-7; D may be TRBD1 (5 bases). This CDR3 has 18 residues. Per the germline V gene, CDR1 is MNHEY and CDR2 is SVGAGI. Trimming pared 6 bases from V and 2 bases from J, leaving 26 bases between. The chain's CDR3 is CASRTDGNQGLLPYEQYF. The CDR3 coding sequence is TGTGCCAGCAGGACCGACGGAAACCAGGGATTACTACCCTACGAGCAGTACTTC.

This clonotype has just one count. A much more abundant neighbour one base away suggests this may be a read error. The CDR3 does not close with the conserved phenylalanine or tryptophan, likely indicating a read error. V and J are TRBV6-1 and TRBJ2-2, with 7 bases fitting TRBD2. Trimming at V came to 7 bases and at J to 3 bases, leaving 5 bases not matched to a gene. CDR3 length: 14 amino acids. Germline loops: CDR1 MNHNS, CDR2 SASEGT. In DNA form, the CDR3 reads TGTGCCAGCATCGGGACTACACACACCGGGGAGCTGTTTCTT. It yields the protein CASIGTTHTGELFL.

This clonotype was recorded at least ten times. The CDR3 loop reads CASSYDRVADTQYF. CDR3 DNA sequence: TGTGCCAGCAGCTACGACAGGGTAGCAGATACGCAGTATTTT. The chain joins TRBV7-8 to TRBJ2-3; TRBD1 matches at 7 bases. Looked up from germline, CDR1 is SGHVS and CDR2 is FQNEAQ. This CDR3 region has 14 residues. The J segment lost 4 bases and the V segment lost 4 bases, leaving 5 bases of the junction unmatched.

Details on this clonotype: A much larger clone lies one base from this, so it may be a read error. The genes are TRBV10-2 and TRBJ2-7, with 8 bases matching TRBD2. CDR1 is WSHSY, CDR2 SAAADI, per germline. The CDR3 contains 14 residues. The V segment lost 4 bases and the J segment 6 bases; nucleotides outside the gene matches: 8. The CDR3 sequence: CASSVKAGEFEQYF. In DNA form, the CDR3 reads TGCGCCAGCAGTGTGAAAGCGGGAGAGTTCGAGCAGTACTTC.

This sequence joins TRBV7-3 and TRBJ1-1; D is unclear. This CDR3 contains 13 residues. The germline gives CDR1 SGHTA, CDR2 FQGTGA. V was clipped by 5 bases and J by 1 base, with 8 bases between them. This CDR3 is CASSPDSNTEAFF. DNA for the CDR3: TGTGCCAGCAGCCCAGATTCGAACACTGAAGCTTTCTTT.

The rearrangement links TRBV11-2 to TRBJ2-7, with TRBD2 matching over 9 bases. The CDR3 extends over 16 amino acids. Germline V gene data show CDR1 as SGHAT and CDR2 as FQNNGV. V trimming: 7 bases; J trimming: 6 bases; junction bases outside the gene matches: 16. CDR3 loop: CASNPLGGRAFAEQYF. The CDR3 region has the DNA TGTGCCAGCAACCCCTTGGGCGGGAGGGCCTTCGCCGAGCAGTACTTC.

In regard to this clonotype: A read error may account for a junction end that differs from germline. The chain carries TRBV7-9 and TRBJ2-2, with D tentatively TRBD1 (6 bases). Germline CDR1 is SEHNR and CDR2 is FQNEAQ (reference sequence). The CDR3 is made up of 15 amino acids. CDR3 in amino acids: CASSLAYGGTGKLFF. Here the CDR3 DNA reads TGTGCCAGCAGCTTAGCGTATGGGGGCACCGGGAAGCTGTTTTTT.

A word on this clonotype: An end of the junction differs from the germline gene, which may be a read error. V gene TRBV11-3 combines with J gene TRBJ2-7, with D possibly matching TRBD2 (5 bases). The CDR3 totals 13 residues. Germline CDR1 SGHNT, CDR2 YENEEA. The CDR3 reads CASSLGGVSEQYF. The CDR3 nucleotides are TGTGCCAGCAGCTTAGGGGGAGTAAGCGAGCAGTACTTT.

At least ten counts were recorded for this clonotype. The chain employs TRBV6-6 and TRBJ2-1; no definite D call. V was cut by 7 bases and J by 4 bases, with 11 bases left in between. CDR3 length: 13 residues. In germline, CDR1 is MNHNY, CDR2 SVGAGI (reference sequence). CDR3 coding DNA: TGTGCCAGCATGAGGCCAAAATACAATGAGCAGTTCTTC. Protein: CASMRPKYNEQFF.

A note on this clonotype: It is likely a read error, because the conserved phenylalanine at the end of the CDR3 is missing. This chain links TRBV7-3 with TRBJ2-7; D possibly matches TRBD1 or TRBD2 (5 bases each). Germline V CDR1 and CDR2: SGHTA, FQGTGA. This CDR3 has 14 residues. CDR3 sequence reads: CTSSVTRDAPEQYL. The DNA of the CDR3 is TGTACCAGCAGCGTAACCCGGGACGCCCCCGAGCAGTACCTC.

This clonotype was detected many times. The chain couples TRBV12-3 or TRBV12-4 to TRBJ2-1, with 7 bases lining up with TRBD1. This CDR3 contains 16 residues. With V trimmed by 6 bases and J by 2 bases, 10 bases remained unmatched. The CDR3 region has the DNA TGTGCCAGCAGCCAGAGACAGGGTGGGACCTACAATGAGCAGTTCTTC. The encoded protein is CASSQRQGGTYNEQFF.

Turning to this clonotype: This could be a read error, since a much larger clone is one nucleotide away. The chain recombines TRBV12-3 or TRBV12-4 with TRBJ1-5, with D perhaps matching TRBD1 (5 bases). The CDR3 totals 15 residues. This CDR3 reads CASSLSLRGNQPEHF. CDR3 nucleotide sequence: TGTGCCAGCAGTTTAAGTTTACGGGGCAATCAGCCCGAGCATTTT.

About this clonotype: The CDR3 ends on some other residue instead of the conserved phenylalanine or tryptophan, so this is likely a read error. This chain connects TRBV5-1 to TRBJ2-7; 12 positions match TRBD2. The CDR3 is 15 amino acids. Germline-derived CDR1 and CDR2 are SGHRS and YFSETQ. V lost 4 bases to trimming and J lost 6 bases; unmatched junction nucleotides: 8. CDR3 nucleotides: TGCGCCAGCAGCATGGAACTAGCGGGAGGAGGCGAGCAGTACCTC. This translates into CASSMELAGGGEQYL.

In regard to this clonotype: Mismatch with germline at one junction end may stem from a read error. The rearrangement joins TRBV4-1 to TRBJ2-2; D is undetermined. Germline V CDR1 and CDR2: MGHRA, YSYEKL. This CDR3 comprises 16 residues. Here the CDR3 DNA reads TGCACCAGCAGCGATCAGGTGGTATCGAACACCGGGGAGCTGTTTTTT. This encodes CTSSDQVVSNTGELFF.

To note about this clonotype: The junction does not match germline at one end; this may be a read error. In DNA form, the CDR3 reads TGTGCCAGCAGTTCTGGACAGGGGTTCTTCTACGGGCAGTGCTTC. Protein: CASSSGQGFFYGQCF. The chain employs TRBV5-4 and TRBJ2-7, with 9 nucleotides matching TRBD1. CDR3 length equals 15 residues. CDR1 SGHNT and CDR2 YYREEE come from the germline V gene (reference sequence).

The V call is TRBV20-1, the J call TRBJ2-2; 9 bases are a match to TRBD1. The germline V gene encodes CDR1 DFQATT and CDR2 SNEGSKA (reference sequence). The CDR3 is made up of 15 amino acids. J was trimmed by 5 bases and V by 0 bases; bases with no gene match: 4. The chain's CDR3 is CSARDTGTGTGELFF. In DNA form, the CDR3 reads TGCAGTGCTAGAGACACCGGGACAGGGACCGGGGAGCTGTTTTTT.